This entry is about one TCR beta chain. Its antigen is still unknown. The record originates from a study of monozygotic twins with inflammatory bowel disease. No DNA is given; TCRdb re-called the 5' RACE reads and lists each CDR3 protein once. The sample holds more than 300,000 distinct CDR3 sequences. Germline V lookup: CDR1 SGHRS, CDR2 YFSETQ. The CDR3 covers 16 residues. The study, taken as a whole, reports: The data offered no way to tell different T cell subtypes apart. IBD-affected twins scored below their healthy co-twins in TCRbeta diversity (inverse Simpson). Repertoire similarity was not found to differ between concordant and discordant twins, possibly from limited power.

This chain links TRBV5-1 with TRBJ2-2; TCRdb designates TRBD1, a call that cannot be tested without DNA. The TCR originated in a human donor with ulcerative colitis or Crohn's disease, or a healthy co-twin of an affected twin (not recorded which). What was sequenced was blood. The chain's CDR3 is CASSLANQGLAGELFF.